The 3 T cell receptor beta chains below all came from one sample that was sequenced in a study of blood T cells in healthy people across ages. A second PCR of about 6 to 11 cycles used a sample-barcoded 5' primer and a J-beta primer mix. TCRdb fed the 5' RACE reads into MiXCR, producing one record per CDR3 protein. The sample yields about 1,800,000 distinct CDR3 sequences, under 30% seen once. Sequenced: blood. The receptors come from a woman in her twenties or thirties in good health.

This sequence joins TRBV28 and TRBJ2-2; possible D gene TRBD1, 6 bases. CDR1 MDHEN and CDR2 SYDVKM come from the germline V gene. Between the trimmed V and J ends, which lost 4 bases and 5 bases, there was a span of 20 bases. The CDR3 is made up of 17 amino acids. CDR3 bases: TGTGCCAGCAGTTCCCTGTCCTCAGGGGTAGGGACCGGGGAGCTGTTTTTT. Protein: CASSSLSSGVGTGELFF.

This clonotype was counted only a few times. The junction departs from the called germline gene at one end, perhaps through a read error. The chain couples TRBV6-6 to TRBJ2-5; weak D call: TRBD2 (5 bases). Germline V gives CDR1 MNHNY, CDR2 SVGAGI (reference sequence). The CDR3 loop spans 13 amino acids. The CDR3 region has the DNA TGTACCAGCGGCCGTGGGAGACAAGAGACCCAGTACTTC. It is translated as CTSGRGRQETQYF.

This clonotype appeared a few times. The V gene is TRBV29-1, the J gene TRBJ2-1, with D possibly called TRBD1 or TRBD2 (5 bases each). The CDR3 has 15 amino acids. Trimming pared 4 bases from V and 0 bases from J, leaving 13 bases between. Germline values: CDR1 SQVTM, CDR2 ANQGSEA. CDR3 loop: CSVAPTGPSYNEQFF. The CDR3 nucleotides are TGCAGCGTTGCCCCTACGGGACCCTCCTACAATGAGCAGTTCTTC.